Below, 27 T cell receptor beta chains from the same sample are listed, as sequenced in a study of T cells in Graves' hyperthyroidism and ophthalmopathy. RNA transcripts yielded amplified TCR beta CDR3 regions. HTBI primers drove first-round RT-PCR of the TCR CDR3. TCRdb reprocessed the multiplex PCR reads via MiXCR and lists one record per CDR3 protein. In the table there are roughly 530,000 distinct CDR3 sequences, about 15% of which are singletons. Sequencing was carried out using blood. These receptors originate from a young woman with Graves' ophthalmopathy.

The CDR3 bases are TGTGCCAGCAGCAGGGGCCCTAGCGGGAGGACCTTCAATGAGCAGTTCTTC. Protein: CASSRGPSGRTFNEQFF. The rearrangement joins TRBV13 to TRBJ2-1, with 11 bases aligning to TRBD2. Germline lookup yields CDR1 PRHDT and CDR2 FYEKMQ (reference sequence). This CDR3 contains 17 residues. J was trimmed by 6 bases and V by 5 bases; bases with no gene match: 12.

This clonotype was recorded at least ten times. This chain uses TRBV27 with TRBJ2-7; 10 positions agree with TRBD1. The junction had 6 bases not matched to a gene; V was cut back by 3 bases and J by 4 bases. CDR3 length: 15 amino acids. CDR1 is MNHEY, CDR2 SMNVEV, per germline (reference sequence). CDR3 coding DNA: TGTGCCAGCAGTTTGCACGGGACAGGGGCTTACGAGCAGTACTTC. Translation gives CASSLHGTGAYEQYF.

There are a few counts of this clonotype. The CDR3 nucleotides read TGTGCCAGCAGTCCCGCACAGGGGGCGGTGTGGAATTCACCCCTCCACTTT. It translates to CASSPAQGAVWNSPLHF. The gene calls are TRBV28 and TRBJ1-6; 9 positions agree with TRBD1. J was trimmed by 7 bases and V by 5 bases; bases with no gene match: 12. This CDR3 has 17 amino acids. CDR1 and CDR2 from the germline V gene are MDHEN and SYDVKM.

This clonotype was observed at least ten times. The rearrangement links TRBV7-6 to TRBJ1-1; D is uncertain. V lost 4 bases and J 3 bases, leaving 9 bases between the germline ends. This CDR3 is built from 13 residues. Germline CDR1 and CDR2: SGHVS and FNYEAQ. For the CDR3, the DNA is TGTGCCAGCAGCTCCGCCGTTCACACTGAAGCTTTCTTT. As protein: CASSSAVHTEAFF. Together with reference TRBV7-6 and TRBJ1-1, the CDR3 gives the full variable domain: GAGVSQSPRYKVTKRGQDVALRCDPISGHVSLYWYRQALGQGPEFLTYFNYEAQQDKSGLPNDRFSAERPEGSISTLTIQRTEQRDSAMYRCASSSAVHTEAFFGQGTRLTVV.

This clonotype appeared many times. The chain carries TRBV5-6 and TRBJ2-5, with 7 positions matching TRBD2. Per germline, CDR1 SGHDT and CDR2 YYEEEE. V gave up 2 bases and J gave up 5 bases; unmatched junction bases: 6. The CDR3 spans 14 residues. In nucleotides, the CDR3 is TGTGCCAGCAGCTTAAGGTGGGAGGGGGAGACCCAGTACTTC. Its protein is CASSLRWEGETQYF.

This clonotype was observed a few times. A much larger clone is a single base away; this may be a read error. CDR3 coding DNA: TGTGCCAGCAGCCAAGGGCTAGCGGGAGGAGGCTCCGAGGCCCAGTACTTC. It codes for CASSQGLAGGGSEAQYF. The V gene is TRBV3-1, the J gene TRBJ2-5; 11 bases align to TRBD2. Trimming at V came to 1 base and at J to 9 bases, leaving 13 bases not matched to a gene. There are 17 residues in the CDR3. The V gene's germline CDR1 is LGHDT and CDR2 YNNKEL (reference sequence).

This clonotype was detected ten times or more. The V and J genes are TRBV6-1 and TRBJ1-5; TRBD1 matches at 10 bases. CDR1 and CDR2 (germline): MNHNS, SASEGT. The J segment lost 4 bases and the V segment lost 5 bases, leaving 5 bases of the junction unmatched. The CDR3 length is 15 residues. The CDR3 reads CASSPGTGVNQPQHF. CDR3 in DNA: TGTGCCAGCAGTCCCGGGACAGGGGTAAATCAGCCCCAGCATTTT.

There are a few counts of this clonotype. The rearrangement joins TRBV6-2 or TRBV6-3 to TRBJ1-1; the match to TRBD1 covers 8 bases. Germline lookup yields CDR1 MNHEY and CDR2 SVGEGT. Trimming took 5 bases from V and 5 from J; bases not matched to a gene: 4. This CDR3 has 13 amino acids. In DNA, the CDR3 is TGTGCCAGCAGTCGGACAGGGCGGACTGAAGCTTTCTTT. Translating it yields CASSRTGRTEAFF.

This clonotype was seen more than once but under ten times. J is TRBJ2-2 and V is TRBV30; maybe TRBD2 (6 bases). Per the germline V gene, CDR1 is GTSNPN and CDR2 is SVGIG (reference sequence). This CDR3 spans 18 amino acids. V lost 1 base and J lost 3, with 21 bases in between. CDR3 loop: CAWSEVNWSTGDTGELFF. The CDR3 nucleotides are TGTGCCTGGAGTGAAGTTAATTGGTCTACGGGGGACACCGGGGAGCTGTTTTTT. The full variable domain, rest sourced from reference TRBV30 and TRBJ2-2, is SQTIHQWPATLVQPVGSPLSLECTVEGTSNPNLYWYRQAAGRGLQLLFYSVGIGQISSEVPQNLSASRPQDRQFILSSKKLLLSDSGFYLCAWSEVNWSTGDTGELFFGEGSRLTVL.

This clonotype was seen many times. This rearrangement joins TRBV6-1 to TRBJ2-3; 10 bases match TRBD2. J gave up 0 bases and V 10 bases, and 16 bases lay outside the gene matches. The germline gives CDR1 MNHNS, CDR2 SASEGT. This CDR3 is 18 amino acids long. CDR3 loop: CATRGLLAGKTSTDTQYF. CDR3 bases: TGTGCCACCAGAGGTTTACTAGCGGGGAAAACTAGCACAGATACGCAGTATTTT.

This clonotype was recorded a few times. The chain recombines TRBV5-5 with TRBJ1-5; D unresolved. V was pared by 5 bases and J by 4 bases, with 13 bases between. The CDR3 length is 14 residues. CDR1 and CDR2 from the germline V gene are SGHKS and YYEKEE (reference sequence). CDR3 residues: CASSLWQENQPQHF. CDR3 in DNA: TGTGCCAGCAGTTTGTGGCAGGAAAATCAGCCCCAGCATTTT.

CDR3 DNA sequence: TGTGCCAGCAGCTTAACCGGGACAGACAGCACCCCCTACGAGCAGTACTTC. It encodes CASSLTGTDSTPYEQYF. The rearrangement joins TRBV7-8 to TRBJ2-7, with TRBD1 identical over 7 bases. CDR1 and CDR2 from the germline V gene are SGHVS and FQNEAQ. V was clipped by 2 bases and J by 2 bases; unmatched bases: 12. The CDR3 has 17 residues.

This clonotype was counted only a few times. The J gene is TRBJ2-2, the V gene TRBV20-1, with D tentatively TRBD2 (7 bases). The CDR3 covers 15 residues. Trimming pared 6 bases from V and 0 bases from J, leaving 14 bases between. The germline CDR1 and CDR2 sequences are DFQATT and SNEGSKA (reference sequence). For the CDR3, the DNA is TGCAGTGCCAGTAGGGGGGGGGCGAACACCGGGGAGCTGTTTTTT. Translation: CSASRGGANTGELFF.

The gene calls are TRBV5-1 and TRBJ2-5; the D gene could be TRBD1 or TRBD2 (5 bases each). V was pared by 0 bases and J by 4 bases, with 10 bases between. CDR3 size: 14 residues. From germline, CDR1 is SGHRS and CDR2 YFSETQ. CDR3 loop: CASSLDGGRETQYF. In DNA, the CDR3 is TGCGCCAGCAGCTTGGATGGGGGTAGAGAGACCCAGTACTTC.

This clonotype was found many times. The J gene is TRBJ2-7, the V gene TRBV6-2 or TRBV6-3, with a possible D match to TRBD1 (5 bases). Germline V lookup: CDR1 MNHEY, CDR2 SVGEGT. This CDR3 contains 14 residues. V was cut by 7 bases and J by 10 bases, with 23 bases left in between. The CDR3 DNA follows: TGTGCCAGCACCCAAGGGGCGCCTCGGAAAGAACAGTACTTC. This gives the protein CASTQGAPRKEQYF.

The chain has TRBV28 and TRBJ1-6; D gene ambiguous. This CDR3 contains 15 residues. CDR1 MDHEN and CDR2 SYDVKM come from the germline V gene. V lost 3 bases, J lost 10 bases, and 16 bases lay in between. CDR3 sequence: CASSFVGREGSPLHF. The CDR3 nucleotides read TGTGCCAGCAGTTTTGTGGGTAGGGAGGGATCACCCCTCCACTTT.

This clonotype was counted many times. The CDR3 loop reads CASSSTPGLAERYEQYF. The CDR3 bases are TGTGCCAGCAGTTCAACCCCGGGACTAGCGGAGCGCTACGAGCAGTACTTC. The chain has TRBV12-3 or TRBV12-4 and TRBJ2-7; TRBD2 matches 11 bases. CDR3 length: 17 residues. V was clipped by 4 bases and J by 3 bases; unmatched bases: 11.

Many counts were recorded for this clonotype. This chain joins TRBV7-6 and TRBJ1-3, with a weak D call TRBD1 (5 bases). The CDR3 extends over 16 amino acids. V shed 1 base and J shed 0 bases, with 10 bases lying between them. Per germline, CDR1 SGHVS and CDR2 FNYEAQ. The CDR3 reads CASSLGGLLSGNTIYF. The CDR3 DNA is TGTGCCAGCAGCTTAGGGGGCCTCCTCTCTGGAAACACCATATATTTT. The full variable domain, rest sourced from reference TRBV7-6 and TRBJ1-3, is GAGVSQSPRYKVTKRGQDVALRCDPISGHVSLYWYRQALGQGPEFLTYFNYEAQQDKSGLPNDRFSAERPEGSISTLTIQRTEQRDSAMYRCASSLGGLLSGNTIYFGEGSWLTVV.

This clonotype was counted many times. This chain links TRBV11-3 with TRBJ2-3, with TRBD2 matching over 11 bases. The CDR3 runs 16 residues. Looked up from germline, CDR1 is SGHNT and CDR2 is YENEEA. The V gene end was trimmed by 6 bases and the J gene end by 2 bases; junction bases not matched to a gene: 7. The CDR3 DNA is TGTGCCAGCAGTCAGGGGACTAGCGGATCCACAGATACGCAGTATTTT. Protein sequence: CASSQGTSGSTDTQYF.

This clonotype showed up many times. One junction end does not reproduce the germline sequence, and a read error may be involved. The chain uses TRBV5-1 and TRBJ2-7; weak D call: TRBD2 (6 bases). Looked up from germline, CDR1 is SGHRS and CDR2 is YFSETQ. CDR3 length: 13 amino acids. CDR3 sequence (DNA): TGTGCCAGCAGTTTCGGGGGCTCCTACGAGCAGTACTTC. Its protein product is CASSFGGSYEQYF.

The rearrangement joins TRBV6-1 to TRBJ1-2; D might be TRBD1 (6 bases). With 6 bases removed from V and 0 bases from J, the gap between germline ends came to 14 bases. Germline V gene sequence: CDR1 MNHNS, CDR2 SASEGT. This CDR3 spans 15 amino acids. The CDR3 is CASRSQGTSNYGYTF. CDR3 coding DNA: TGTGCCAGCAGATCACAGGGAACGTCTAACTATGGCTACACCTTC.

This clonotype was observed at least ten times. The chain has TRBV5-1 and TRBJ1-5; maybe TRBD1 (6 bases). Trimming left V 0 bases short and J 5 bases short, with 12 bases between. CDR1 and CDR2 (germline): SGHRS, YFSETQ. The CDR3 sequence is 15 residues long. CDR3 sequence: CASSLAPGGHQPQHF. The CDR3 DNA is TGCGCCAGCAGCTTGGCACCGGGGGGGCATCAGCCCCAGCATTTT. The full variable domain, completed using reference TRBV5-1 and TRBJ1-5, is KAGVTQTPRYLIKTRGQQVTLSCSPISGHRSVSWYQQTPGQGLQFLFEYFSETQRNKGNFPGRFSGRQFSNSRSEMNVSTLELGDSALYLCASSLAPGGHQPQHFGDGTRLSIL.

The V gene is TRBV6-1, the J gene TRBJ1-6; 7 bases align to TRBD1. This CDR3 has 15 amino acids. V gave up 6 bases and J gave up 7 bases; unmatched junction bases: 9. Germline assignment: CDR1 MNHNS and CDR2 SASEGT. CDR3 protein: CASRKQGNENSPLHF. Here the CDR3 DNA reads TGTGCCAGCAGAAAACAGGGGAACGAGAATTCACCCCTCCACTTT.

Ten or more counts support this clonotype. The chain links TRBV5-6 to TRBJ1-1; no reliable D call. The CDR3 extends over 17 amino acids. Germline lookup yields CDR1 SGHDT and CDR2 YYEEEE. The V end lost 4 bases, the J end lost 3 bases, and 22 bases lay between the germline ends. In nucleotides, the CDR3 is TGTGCCAGCAGCGGGGAGCCTGGTTGGGATAGAGACACTGAAGCTTTCTTT. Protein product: CASSGEPGWDRDTEAFF.

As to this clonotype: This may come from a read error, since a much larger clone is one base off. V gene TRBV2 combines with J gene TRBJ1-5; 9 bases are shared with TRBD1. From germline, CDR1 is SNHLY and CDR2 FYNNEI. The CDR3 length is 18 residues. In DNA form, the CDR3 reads TGTGCCAGCGGTGAAGCTAAAGGACAGGGGTTCGGCAATCAGCCCCAGCATTTT. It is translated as CASGEAKGQGFGNQPQHF. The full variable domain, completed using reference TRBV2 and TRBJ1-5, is EPEVTQTPSHQVTQMGQEVILRCVPISNHLYFYWYRQILGQKVEFLVSFYNNEISEKSEIFDDQFSVERPDGSNFTLKIRSTKLEDSAMYFCASGEAKGQGFGNQPQHFGDGTRLSIL.

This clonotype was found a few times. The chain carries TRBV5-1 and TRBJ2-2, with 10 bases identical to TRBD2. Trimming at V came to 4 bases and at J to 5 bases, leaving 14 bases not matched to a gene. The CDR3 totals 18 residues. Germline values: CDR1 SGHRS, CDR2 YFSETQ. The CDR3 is CASSPGLAVPGWTGELFF. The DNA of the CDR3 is TGCGCCAGCAGCCCCGGACTAGCGGTGCCGGGGTGGACCGGGGAGCTGTTTTTT.

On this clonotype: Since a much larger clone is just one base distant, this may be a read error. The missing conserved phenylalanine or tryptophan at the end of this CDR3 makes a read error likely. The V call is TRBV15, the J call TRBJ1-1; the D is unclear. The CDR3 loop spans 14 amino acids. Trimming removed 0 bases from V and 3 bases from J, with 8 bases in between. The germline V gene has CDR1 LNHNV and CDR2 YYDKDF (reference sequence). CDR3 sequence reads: CATSREGSHTEAFL. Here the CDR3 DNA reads TGTGCCACCAGCAGAGAGGGGAGTCACACTGAAGCTTTCCTT.